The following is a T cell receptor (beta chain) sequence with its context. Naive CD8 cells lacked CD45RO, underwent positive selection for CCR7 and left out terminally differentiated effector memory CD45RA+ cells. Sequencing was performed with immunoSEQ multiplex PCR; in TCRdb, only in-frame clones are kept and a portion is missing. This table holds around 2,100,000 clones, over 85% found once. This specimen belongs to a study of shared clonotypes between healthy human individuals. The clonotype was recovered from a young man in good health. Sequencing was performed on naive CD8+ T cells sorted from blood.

CDR3 amino acids: CASSESGGADEQYF. The CDR3 bases are TGCGCCAGCAGTGAGTCGGGGGGGGCCGACGAGCAGTACTTC. The chain has TRBV10-2 and TRBJ2-7; tentatively, D is TRBD2 (7 bases). V gave up 0 bases and J gave up 5 bases, with 11 bases separating them. The CDR3 runs to 14 residues. The V gene's germline CDR1 is WSHSY and CDR2 SAAADI.